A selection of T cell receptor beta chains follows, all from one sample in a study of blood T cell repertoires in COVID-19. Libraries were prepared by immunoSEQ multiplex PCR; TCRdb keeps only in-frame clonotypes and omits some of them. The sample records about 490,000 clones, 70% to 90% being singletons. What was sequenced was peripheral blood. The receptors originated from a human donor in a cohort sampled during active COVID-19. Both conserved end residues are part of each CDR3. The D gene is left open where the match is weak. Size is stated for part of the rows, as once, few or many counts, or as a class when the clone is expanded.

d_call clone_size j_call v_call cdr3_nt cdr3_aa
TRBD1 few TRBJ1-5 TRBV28 TGTGCCAGCAGACACAAGGACAGGAAAGGTCAGCCCCAGCATTTT CASRHKDRKGQPQHF
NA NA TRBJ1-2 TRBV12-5 TGTGCTAGTGGTTGGGACAATCGCTACACCTTC CASGWDNRYTF
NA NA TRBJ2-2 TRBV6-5 TGTGCCAGTCAGACTCCGGGAGAACCGACCGGGGAGCTGTTTTTT CASQTPGEPTGELFF
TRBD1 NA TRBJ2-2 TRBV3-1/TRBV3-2 TGTGCCAGCAGCCAAGTTCGGGACAGGGGGGGGGAGCTGTTTTTT CASSQVRDRGGELFF
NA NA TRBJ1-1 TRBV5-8 TGTGCCAGCAGCTTAGCCACACAGGGGAACACTGAAGCTTTCTTT CASSLATQGNTEAFF
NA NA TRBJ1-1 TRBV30 TGTGCCTGGACGGCGTTGGGCGTGGGGAACACTGAAGCTTTCTTT CAWTALGVGNTEAFF
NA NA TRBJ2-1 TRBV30 TGTGCCTGGAGTGAAGGACAGATCTACTACAATGAGCAGTTCTTC CAWSEGQIYYNEQFF
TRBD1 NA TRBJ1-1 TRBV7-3 TGTGCCAGCAGCTTACGCCGGGACAGGGGGCAGGGTGAAGCTTTCTTT CASSLRRDRGQGEAFF
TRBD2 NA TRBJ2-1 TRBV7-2 TGTGCCAGCAGCTTAGTCTCGGGACTAGCGGGAGGGACGGGGAATGAGCAGTTCTTC CASSLVSGLAGGTGNEQFF
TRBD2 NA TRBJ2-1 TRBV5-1 TGCGCCAGCAGCGCGACTAGCCACAATGAGCAGTTCTTC CASSATSHNEQFF
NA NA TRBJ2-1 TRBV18 TGTGCCAGCTCACCGTCAGGGTTCTACAATGAGCAGTTCTTC CASSPSGFYNEQFF
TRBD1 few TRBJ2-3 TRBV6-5 TGTGCCAGCAGGGAGACAGGGGGCGGCGCAGATACGCAGTATTTT CASRETGGGADTQYF
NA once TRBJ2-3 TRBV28 TGTGCCAGCAGCCCTGGCGGGATGCAAGATACGCAGTATTTT CASSPGGMQDTQYF
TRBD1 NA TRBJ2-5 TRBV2 TGTGCCAGCAGTCGACAGGGAGAGACCCAGTACTTC CASSRQGETQYF
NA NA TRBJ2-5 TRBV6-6 TGTGCCAGCAGTTCGGGAGGAGGGGGGCTTAAAAATATCCAGTACTTC CASSSGGGGLKNIQYF
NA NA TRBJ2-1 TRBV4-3 TGCGCCAGCAGCCTCAGGGGTGGGTTCTCCTACAATGAGCAGTTCTTC CASSLRGGFSYNEQFF
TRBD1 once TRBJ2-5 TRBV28 TGTGCCAGCAGTCCTTCGGACAGGGTGAAAGAGACCCAGTACTTC CASSPSDRVKETQYF
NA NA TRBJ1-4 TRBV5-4 TGTGCCAGCAGCCTACAGGGCACTAATGAAAAACTGTTTTTT CASSLQGTNEKLFF
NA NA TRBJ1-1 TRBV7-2 TGTGCCAGCAGCTTAGTTGTGGGCAACACTGAAGCTTTCTTT CASSLVVGNTEAFF
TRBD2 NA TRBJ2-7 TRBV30 TGTGCCTGGAGTGCCCGCGTAAGGACTAGCGGGAGGGCCCGGTCCTACGAGCAGTACTTC CAWSARVRTSGRARSYEQYF
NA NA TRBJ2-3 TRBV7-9 TGTGCCAGCAGCTTTGAAGGGGGAACAGATACGCAGTATTTT CASSFEGGTDTQYF
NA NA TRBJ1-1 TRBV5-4 TGTGCCAGCAGCTTGGCAGGGGACACTGAAGCTTTCTTT CASSLAGDTEAFF
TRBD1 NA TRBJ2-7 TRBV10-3 TGTGCCATCAGTGAGTACGGGGACAGGGGCTACGAGCAGTACTTC CAISEYGDRGYEQYF
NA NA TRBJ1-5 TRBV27 TGTGCCAGCAGTCCAAACGGGACTCCCTCGTTAAGCAATCAGCCCCAGCATTTT CASSPNGTPSLSNQPQHF
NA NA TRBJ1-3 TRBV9 TGTGCCAGCAGCGTAGGAGGAGGAAACACCATATATTTT CASSVGGGNTIYF
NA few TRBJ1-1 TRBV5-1 TGCGCCAGCAGCTCCCAAGGGGCGAACACTGAAGCTTTCTTT CASSSQGANTEAFF
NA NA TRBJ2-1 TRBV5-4 TGTGCCAGCAGCGGGCCACAGGTATTTGAGCAGTTCTTC CASSGPQVFEQFF
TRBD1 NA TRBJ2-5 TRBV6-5 TGTGCCAGCAGTTCGGACAGGTTGGAGACCCAGTACTTC CASSSDRLETQYF
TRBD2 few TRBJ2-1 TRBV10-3 TGTGCCATACGACTAGCGGGAGAAGTCAATGAGCAGTTCTTC CAIRLAGEVNEQFF
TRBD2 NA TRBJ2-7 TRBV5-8 TGTGCCAGCACCTTTAGGGCTAGCGGCTCCTACGAGCAGTACTTC CASTFRASGSYEQYF
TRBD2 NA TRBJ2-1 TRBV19 TGTGCCAGTAGACATTTAATAGCGGGGGTACCTTACAATGAGCAGTTCTTC CASRHLIAGVPYNEQFF
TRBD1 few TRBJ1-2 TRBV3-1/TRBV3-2 TGTGCCAGCAGCCAAAGCGACAGGGGTAACTATGGCTACACCTTC CASSQSDRGNYGYTF
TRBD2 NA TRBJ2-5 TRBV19 TGTGCCAGTAGTATAGATGTAAGCGGGAGGGAGACCCAGTACTTC CASSIDVSGRETQYF
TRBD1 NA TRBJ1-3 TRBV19 TGTGCCAGTAGTAGCCTCCGGACCGGGACAGGGAACCGTTTCTCTGGAAACACCATATATTTT CASSSLRTGTGNRFSGNTIYF
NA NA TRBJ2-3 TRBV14 TGTGCCAGCAGCCTCCTACGTGTCCCAGATACGCAGTATTTT CASSLLRVPDTQYF
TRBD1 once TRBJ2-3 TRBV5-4 TGTGCCAGCAGCTCAGAAATCATCCGGGACAGGGGTTCAGATACGCAGTATTTT CASSSEIIRDRGSDTQYF
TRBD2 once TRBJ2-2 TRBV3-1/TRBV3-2 TGTGCCAGCAGCCAACTTACTAGCGGGGGCACCGGGGAGCTGTTTTTT CASSQLTSGGTGELFF
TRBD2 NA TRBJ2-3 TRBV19 TGTGCCAGTAGTATAGGCGGGAGTTTGACAGATACGCAGTATTTT CASSIGGSLTDTQYF
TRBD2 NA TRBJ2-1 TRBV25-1 TGTGCCAGCAGTGCCAGCGGGGGGACGTACAATGAGCAGTTCTTC CASSASGGTYNEQFF
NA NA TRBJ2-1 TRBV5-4 TGTGCCAGCAGCCCCTTTGGAGGGGGCGCCGGCAATGAGCAGTTCTTC CASSPFGGGAGNEQFF
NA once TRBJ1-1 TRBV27 TGTGCCAGCAGTCGAGGACACCCCCGGAACACTGAAGCTTTCTTT CASSRGHPRNTEAFF
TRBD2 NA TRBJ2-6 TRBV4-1 TGCGCCAGCAGCCGCGACGGGGGGGCTGGGGCCAACGTCCTGACTTTC CASSRDGGAGANVLTF